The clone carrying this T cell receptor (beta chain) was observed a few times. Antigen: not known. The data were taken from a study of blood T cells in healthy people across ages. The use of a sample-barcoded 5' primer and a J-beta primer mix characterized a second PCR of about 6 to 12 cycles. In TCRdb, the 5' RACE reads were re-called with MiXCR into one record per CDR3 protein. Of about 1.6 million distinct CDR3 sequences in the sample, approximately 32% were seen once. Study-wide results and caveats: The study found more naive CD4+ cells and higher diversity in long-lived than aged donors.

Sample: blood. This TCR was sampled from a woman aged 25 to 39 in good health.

The CDR3, as DNA: TGCAGTGCTTCACTAGCGGGAGTGGCCAAAAACATTCAGTACTTC. Translating it yields CSASLAGVAKNIQYF. This chain joins TRBV20-1 and TRBJ2-4; 11 positions agree with TRBD2. The CDR3 is made up of 15 amino acids. The V and J ends lost 5 bases and 1 base, in that order; junction bases with no gene match: 4. Germline loops: CDR1 DFQATT, CDR2 SNEGSKA (reference sequence).